These T cell receptor beta chains were read from a single sample in a study of CD8+ T cells in alopecia areata. Using immunoSEQ multiplex PCR, the repertoire was profiled, and TCRdb retains in-frame clones only, with some absent. There are about 110,000 clones in the sample; approximately 59% occur only once, and more than 20% lies in the top ten. The sample consisted of CD8+ T cells sorted from blood. The receptors were gathered from a human donor in good health. CDR3s include the opening cysteine and the closing phenylalanine or tryptophan. D genes are given only for firm matches. Clone size is given for some rows only: seen once, a few or many times, or a class if the clone is expanded.

clone size	D gene	V gene	J gene	CDR3 protein	CDR3 DNA
once	-	TRBV14	TRBJ1-5	CASSHLLGPGPMNSNQPQHF	TGTGCCAGCAGCCACCTATTGGGGCCAGGACCAATGAATAGCAATCAGCCCCAGCATTTT
few	-	TRBV13	TRBJ2-5	CASSLGYSHQETQYF	TGTGCCAGCAGCTTAGGCTACAGTCACCAAGAGACCCAGTACTTC
-	-	TRBV13	TRBJ1-2	CASSFDGKDGYTF	TGTGCCAGCAGCTTTGACGGGAAGGATGGCTACACCTTC
few	TRBD1	TRBV4-1	TRBJ2-1	CASSQEARGKFF	TGCGCCAGCAGCCAAGAGGCCAGGGGGAAGTTCTTC
-	-	TRBV6-1	TRBJ1-1	CAADRGAFF	TGTGCCGCGGACAGAGGAGCTTTCTTT
-	-	TRBV7-9	TRBJ1-2	CASSPPIGGYTF	TGTGCCAGCAGCCCACCTATAGGAGGCTACACCTTC
-	-	TRBV5-6	TRBJ2-5	CASSFSYRAETQYF	TGTGCCAGCAGCTTTTCGTACAGGGCGGAGACCCAGTACTTC
once	TRBD2	TRBV28	TRBJ2-1	CASSPWTSGGVEQFF	TGTGCCAGCAGTCCATGGACTAGCGGGGGGGTTGAGCAGTTCTTC
-	-	TRBV4-1	TRBJ1-5	CASSHDDMYQPQHF	TGCGCCAGCAGCCACGATGACATGTATCAGCCCCAGCATTTT
-	-	TRBV7-8	TRBJ2-7	CASSLPGTSNIQSYEQYF	TGTGCCAGCAGCTTACCTGGGACAAGCAATATTCAATCCTACGAGCAGTACTTC
-	-	TRBV6-5	TRBJ2-1	CASSYSGRRGEQFF	TGTGCCAGCAGTTACTCAGGGCGCCGGGGTGAGCAGTTCTTC
-	-	TRBV9	TRBJ2-6	CASSVGGHPSSGANVLTF	TGTGCCAGCAGCGTAGGGGGGCACCCGAGCTCTGGGGCCAACGTCCTGACTTTC
-	TRBD2	TRBV27	TRBJ2-1	CASSIAAGSSYNEQFF	TGTGCCAGCAGTATAGCAGCGGGGAGCTCCTACAATGAGCAGTTCTTC
-	-	TRBV29-1	TRBJ2-7	CSALGGHLYEQYF	TGCAGCGCCCTCGGGGGGCACCTATACGAGCAGTACTTC
-	-	TRBV5-5	TRBJ1-1	CASSWMDRTEAFF	TGTGCCAGCAGCTGGATGGACAGAACAGAAGCTTTCTTT
few	-	TRBV19	TRBJ2-1	CASSTGSLGGNEQFF	TGTGCCAGTAGTACGGGTTCCCTCGGGGGCAATGAGCAGTTCTTC
-	-	TRBV4-2	TRBJ1-1	CASSLVPGRTEAFF	TGTGCCAGCAGCTTGGTTCCAGGGCGCACTGAAGCTTTCTTT
-	-	TRBV13	TRBJ2-1	CASSRRQGGETPYNEQFF	TGTGCCAGCAGCCGTCGACAGGGAGGAGAAACGCCCTACAATGAGCAGTTCTTC
-	-	TRBV4-2	TRBJ1-3	CASSQTGYTGNTIYF	TGTGCCAGCAGCCAAACTGGGTATACGGGAAACACCATATATTTT
-	-	TRBV9	TRBJ1-5	CASSVAIGRDLHF	TGTGCCAGCAGCGTAGCTATCGGCAGGGATCTGCATTTT
-	-	TRBV7-9	TRBJ2-7	CASSFPDRGNPYEQYF	TGTGCCAGCAGCTTCCCGGACAGAGGGAACCCCTACGAGCAGTACTTC
-	-	TRBV6-6	TRBJ2-7	CASSYLPRGAAYEQYF	TGTGCCAGCAGTTACCTCCCTCGGGGGGCGGCCTACGAGCAGTACTTC
-	-	TRBV19	TRBJ1-2	CASSSRGPDYGYTF	TGTGCCAGTAGTAGTCGGGGGCCCGACTATGGCTACACCTTC
-	TRBD1	TRBV13	TRBJ2-1	CASSTGQGTNEQFF	TGTGCCAGCAGCACCGGACAGGGGACCAATGAGCAGTTCTTC
-	TRBD1	TRBV9	TRBJ2-5	CASSVGTGVEETQYF	TGTGCCAGCAGCGTAGGGACAGGGGTGGAAGAGACCCAGTACTTC
-	TRBD2	TRBV9	TRBJ2-5	CASSGTSVQTQYF	TGTGCCAGCAGCGGAACTAGCGTTCAGACCCAGTACTTC
-	-	TRBV5-6	TRBJ2-3	CASSYPTGGREDTQYF	TGTGCCAGCAGCTATCCCACGGGGGGCCGTGAAGATACGCAGTATTTT